Sequencing of this TCR beta chain was carried out in a study of Ad26.COV2.S vaccination and SARS-CoV-2 variants. About the study: Sample donor was a member of the COV1001 Ad26.COV2.S trial arm. Points from the study as a whole: Breadth measured for non-spike TCRs was similar across vaccine and placebo recipients. Post-vaccination spike-specific CD8+ and CD4+ T cell responses reportedly had substantial breadth.

As concerns this clone: Its antigen is still unknown.

CDR1 and CDR2 from the germline V gene are ENHRY and SYGVKD. V gave up 8 bases and J gave up 1 base, with 16 bases separating them. The CDR3 consists of 15 residues. This sample's treatment: 15 to 20 received Ad26.COV2.S at low or high dose, single or two shots; about 5 received placebo; per-sample allocation not given. Samples were taken on day 63 after the first vaccine or placebo injection. Produced via immunoSEQ multiplex PCR; TCRdb's table is partial and in-frame only. This table holds 400,000 to 500,000 clones, roughly 88% found once. The sample in question was peripheral blood, obtained in a trial of Ad26.COV2.S vaccine versus placebo. The origin of this receptor is a person between 18 and 65 years old who received the Ad26.COV2.S COVID-19 vaccine or a placebo. This rearrangement joins TRBV10-3 to TRBJ2-3; TRBD2 might be the D (5 bases). The CDR3 loop is CAISERGIGTDTQYF. CDR3 coding DNA: TGTGCCATCTCCGAGAGAGGGATTGGCACAGATACGCAGTATTTT.